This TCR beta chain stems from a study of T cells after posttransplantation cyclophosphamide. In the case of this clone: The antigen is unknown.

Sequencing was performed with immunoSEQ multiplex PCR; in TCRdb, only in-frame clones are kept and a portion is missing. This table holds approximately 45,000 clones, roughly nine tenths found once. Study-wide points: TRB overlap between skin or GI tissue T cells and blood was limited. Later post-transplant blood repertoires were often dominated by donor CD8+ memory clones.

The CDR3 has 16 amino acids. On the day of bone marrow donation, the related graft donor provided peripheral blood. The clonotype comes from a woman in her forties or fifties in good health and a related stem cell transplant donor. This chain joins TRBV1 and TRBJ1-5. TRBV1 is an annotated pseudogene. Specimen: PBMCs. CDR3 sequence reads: CTSSPMVHPSNQPQHF. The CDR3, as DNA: TGCACCAGCAGCCCTATGGTCCACCCAAGCAATCAGCCCCAGCATTTT.